This section outlines one T cell receptor (beta chain) sequence together with its context. The table came from immunoSEQ multiplex PCR; TCRdb's copy has only in-frame clones and leaves some out. In the table there are 330,000 or so clones, approximately 84% of which are singletons. The CDR3 runs 14 residues. V lost 4 bases and J lost 4, with 14 bases in between. CDR1 is SGHTS, CDR2 YDEGEE, per germline. This specimen comes from a study of blood T cell repertoires in COVID-19. The sequenced sample consisted of PBMCs or T cells enriched from blood (not recorded which). The V call is TRBV5-8, the J call TRBJ2-5, with D maybe TRBD2 (7 bases). The sequence came from a woman aged 25 to 39 who had recovered from COVID-19. This chain's CDR3 is CASSLTGGGETQYF. The CDR3, as DNA: TGTGCCAGCAGCCTGACGGGGGGCGGAGAGACCCAGTACTTC.